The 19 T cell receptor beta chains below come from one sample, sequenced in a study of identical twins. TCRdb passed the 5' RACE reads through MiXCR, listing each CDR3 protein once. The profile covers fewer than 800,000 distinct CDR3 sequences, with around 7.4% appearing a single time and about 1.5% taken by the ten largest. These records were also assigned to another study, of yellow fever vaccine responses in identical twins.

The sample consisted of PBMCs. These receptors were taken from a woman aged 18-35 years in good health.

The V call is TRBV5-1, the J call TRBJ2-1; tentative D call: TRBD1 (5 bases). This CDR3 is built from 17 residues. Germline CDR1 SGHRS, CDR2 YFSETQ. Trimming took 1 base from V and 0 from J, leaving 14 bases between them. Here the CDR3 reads CASSLSRQIGSYNEQFF. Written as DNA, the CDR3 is TGCGCCAGCAGCTTGTCACGACAGATCGGCTCCTACAATGAGCAGTTCTTC.

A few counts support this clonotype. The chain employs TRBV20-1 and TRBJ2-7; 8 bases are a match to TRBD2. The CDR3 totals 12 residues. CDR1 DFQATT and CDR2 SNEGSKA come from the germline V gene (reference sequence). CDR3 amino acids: CSARDLAGEQYV. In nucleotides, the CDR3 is TGCAGTGCCAGAGATCTAGCGGGCGAGCAGTACGTC.

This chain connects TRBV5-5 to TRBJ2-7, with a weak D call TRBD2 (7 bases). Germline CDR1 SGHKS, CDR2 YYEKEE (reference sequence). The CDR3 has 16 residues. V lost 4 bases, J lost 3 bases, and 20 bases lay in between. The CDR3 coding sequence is TGTGCCAGCAGCCACGTAGGGGGGAGGGTTAACTACGAGCAGTACTTC. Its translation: CASSHVGGRVNYEQYF. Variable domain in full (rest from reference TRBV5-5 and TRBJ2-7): DAGVTQSPTHLIKTRGQQVTLRCSPISGHKSVSWYQQVLGQGPQFIFQYYEKEERGRGNFPDRFSARQFPNYSSELNVNALLLGDSALYLCASSHVGGRVNYEQYFGPGTRLTVT.

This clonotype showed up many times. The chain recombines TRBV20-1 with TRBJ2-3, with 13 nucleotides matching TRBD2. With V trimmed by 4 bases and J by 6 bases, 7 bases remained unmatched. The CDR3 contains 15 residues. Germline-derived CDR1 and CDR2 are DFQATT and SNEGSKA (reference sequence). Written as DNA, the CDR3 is TGCAGTGCTAAGACTAGCGGGGGGTTTTCGGATACGCAGTATTTT. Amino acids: CSAKTSGGFSDTQYF.

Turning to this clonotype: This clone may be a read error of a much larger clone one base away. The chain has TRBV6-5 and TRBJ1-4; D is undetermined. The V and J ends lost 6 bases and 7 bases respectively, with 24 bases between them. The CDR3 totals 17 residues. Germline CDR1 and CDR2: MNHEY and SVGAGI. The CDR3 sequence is CASRLGPVGSAVEKLFF. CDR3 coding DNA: TGTGCCAGCAGACTCGGCCCCGTTGGGAGTGCGGTTGAAAAACTGTTTTTT.

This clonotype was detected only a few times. The CDR3 region has the DNA TGTGCCAGCAGCTTAGCGTATGGGGGGGACAATGAGCAGTTCTTC. Residues: CASSLAYGGDNEQFF. The chain employs TRBV7-6 and TRBJ2-1; 7 bases map to TRBD2. This CDR3 is 15 amino acids long. The V gene's germline CDR1 is SGHVS and CDR2 FNYEAQ. Trimming cost V 0 bases and J 5 bases; bases outside gene matches: 4.

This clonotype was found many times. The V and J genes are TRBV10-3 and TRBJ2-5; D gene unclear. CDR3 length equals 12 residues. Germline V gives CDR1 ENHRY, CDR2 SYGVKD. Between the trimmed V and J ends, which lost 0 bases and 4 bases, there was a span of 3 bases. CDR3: CAISESSETQYF. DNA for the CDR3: TGTGCCATCAGTGAGTCGTCAGAGACCCAGTACTTC.

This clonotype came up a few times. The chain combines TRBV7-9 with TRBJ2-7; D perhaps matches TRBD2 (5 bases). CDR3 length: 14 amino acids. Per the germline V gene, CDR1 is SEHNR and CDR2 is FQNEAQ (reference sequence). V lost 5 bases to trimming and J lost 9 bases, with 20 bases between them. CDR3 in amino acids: CASSPPTRPGRQYF. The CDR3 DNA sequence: TGTGCCAGCAGCCCCCCCACGAGACCGGGGAGGCAGTACTTC. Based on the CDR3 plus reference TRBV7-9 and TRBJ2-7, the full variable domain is DTGVSQNPRHKITKRGQNVTFRCDPISEHNRLYWYRQTLGQGPEFLTYFQNEAQLEKSRLLSDRFSAERPKGSFSTLEIQRTEQGDSAMYLCASSPPTRPGRQYFGPGTRLTVT.

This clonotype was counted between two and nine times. For the CDR3, the DNA is TGTGCCAGCAGCGCCCCTCGAGGGACTAGGAGTCAAGAGACCCAGTACTTC. Its translation: CASSAPRGTRSQETQYF. The genes are TRBV9 and TRBJ2-5; TRBD2 aligns across 8 bases. The CDR3 is made up of 17 amino acids. V shed 3 bases, J shed 2 bases, and the junction held 12 bases outside the gene matches. In germline, CDR1 is SGDLS, CDR2 YYNGEE.

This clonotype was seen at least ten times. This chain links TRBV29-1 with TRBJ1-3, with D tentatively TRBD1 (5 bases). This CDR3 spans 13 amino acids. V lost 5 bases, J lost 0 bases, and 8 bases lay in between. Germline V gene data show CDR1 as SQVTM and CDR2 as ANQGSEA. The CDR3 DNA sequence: TGCAGCGTTTGGACACGCTCTGGAAACACCATATATTTT. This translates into CSVWTRSGNTIYF.

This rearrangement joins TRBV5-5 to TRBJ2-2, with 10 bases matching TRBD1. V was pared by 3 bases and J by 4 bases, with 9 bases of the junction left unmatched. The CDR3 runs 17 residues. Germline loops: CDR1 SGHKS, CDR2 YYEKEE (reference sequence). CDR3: CASSSIIDRGLTGELFF. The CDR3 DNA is TGTGCCAGCAGCTCGATCATTGACAGGGGGCTCACCGGGGAGCTGTTTTTT.

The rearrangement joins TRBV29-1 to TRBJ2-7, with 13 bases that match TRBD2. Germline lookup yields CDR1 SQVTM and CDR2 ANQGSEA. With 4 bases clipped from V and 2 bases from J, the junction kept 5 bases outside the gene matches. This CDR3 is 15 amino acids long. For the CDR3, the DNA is TGCAGCGTTGCCTCCGGGACTAGCGGGGCCTACGAGCAGTACTTC. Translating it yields CSVASGTSGAYEQYF.

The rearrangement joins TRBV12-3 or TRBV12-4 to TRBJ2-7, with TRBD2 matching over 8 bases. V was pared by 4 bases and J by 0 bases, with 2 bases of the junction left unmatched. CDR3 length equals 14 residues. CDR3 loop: CASSWGTSSYEQYF. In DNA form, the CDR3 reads TGTGCCAGCAGTTGGGGGACTAGCTCCTACGAGCAGTACTTC.

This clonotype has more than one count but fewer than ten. CDR3 in DNA: TGTGCCAGCAGCCGACCCGGGTCTGGTGAGACCCAGTACTTC. Amino acid sequence: CASSRPGSGETQYF. The V and J genes are TRBV7-7 and TRBJ2-5; D gene unclear. In germline, CDR1 is SSHAT, CDR2 FNYEAQ (reference sequence). Trimming stripped 5 bases from V and 5 bases from J, with 15 bases between. The CDR3 contains 14 residues.

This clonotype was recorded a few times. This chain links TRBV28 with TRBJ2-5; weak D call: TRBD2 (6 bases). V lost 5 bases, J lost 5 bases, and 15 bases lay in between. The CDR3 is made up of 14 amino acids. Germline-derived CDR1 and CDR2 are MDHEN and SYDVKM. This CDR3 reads CASSPTRAGETQYF. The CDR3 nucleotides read TGTGCCAGCAGTCCTACTCGGGCGGGGGAGACCCAGTACTTC. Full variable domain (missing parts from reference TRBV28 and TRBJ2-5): DVKVTQSSRYLVKRTGEKVFLECVQDMDHENMFWYRQDPGLGLRLIYFSYDVKMKEKGDIPEGYSVSREKKERFSLILESASTNQTSMYLCASSPTRAGETQYFGPGTRLLVL.

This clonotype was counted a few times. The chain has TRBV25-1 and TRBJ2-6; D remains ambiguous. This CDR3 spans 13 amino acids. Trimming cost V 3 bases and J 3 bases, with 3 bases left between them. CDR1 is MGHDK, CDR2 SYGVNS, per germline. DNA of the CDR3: TGTGCCAGCAGTGACTTTGGGGCCAACGTCCTGACTTTC. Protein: CASSDFGANVLTF.

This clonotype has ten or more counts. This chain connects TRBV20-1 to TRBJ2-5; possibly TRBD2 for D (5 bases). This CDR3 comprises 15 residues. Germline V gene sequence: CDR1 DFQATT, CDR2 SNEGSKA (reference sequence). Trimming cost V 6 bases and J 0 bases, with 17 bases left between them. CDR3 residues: CSALVGGSYQETQYF. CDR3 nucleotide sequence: TGCAGTGCCCTCGTCGGCGGGTCGTACCAAGAGACCCAGTACTTC.

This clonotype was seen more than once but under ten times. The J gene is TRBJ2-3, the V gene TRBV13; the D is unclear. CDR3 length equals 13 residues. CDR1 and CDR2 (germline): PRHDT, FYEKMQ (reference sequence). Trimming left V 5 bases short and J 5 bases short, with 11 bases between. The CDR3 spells CASSAPFRDTQYF. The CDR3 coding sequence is TGTGCCAGCAGCGCACCCTTTCGAGATACGCAGTATTTT.

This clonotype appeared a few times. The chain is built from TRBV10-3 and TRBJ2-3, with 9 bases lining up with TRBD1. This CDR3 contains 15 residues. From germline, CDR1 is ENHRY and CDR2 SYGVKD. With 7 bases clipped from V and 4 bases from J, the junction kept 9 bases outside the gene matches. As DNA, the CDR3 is TGTGCCATCACCGGGACAGGGACGGATCCAGATACGCAGTATTTT. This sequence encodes CAITGTGTDPDTQYF.